A selection of T cell receptor beta chains follows, all from one sample in a study of spatial heterogeneity in lung cancer. TCRdb used MiXCR to reprocess the 5' RACE reads, holding one entry per CDR3 protein. Of approximately 9,600 distinct CDR3 sequences in the sample, approximately 5.1% were seen once. The starting material was lung tumor tissue, obtained at surgery. The receptors originated from a female donor with early-stage non-small cell lung cancer. The CDR3 runs from the conserved cysteine through the conserved F or W. A D gene is named only where the DNA matches it firmly. Some rows mark clone size as missing; the rest say once, few, many or name a class of expanded clone.

clone_size: medium-sized; j_call: TRBJ2-3; d_call: .; v_call: TRBV4-2; cdr3_aa: CASSQVDIRPDTQYF; cdr3_nt: TGTGCCAGCAGCCAAGTCGACATACGCCCAGATACGCAGTATTTT
clone_size: many; j_call: TRBJ2-5; d_call: .; v_call: TRBV18; cdr3_aa: CASSPSQETQYF; cdr3_nt: TGTGCCAGCTCACCCAGCCAAGAGACCCAGTACTTC
clone_size: large; j_call: TRBJ2-5; d_call: TRBD2; v_call: TRBV29-1; cdr3_aa: CSVRGGGETQYF; cdr3_nt: TGCAGCGTCCGGGGGGGCGGTGAGACCCAGTACTTC
clone_size: large; j_call: TRBJ1-5; d_call: .; v_call: TRBV4-3; cdr3_aa: CASSQGSGQPQHF; cdr3_nt: TGCGCCAGCAGCCAAGGGTCTGGTCAGCCCCAGCATTTT
clone_size: many; j_call: TRBJ2-3; d_call: .; v_call: TRBV20-1; cdr3_aa: CSAWTRGKPDTQYF; cdr3_nt: TGCAGTGCTTGGACTAGGGGGAAACCAGATACGCAGTATTTT
clone_size: many; j_call: TRBJ2-5; d_call: .; v_call: TRBV24-1; cdr3_aa: CATGEGSQETQYF; cdr3_nt: TGTGCCACCGGCGAGGGGTCTCAAGAGACCCAGTACTTC
clone_size: many; j_call: TRBJ1-1; d_call: .; v_call: TRBV11-2; cdr3_aa: CASSSVPGLDTEAFF; cdr3_nt: TGTGCCAGCAGCTCAGTCCCGGGATTGGACACTGAAGCTTTCTTT
clone_size: few; j_call: TRBJ2-5; d_call: .; v_call: TRBV9; cdr3_aa: CASSVGVGGLETQYF; cdr3_nt: TGTGCCAGCAGCGTAGGAGTGGGGGGACTAGAGACCCAGTACTTC
clone_size: many; j_call: TRBJ2-3; d_call: .; v_call: TRBV4-2; cdr3_aa: CASSQVAGSSSGTDTQYF; cdr3_nt: TGTGCCAGCAGCCAAGTTGCGGGCTCTAGTAGCGGTACAGATACGCAGTATTTT
clone_size: .; j_call: TRBJ2-5; d_call: TRBD2; v_call: TRBV2; cdr3_aa: CASRTSGETQYF; cdr3_nt: TGTGCCAGCAGGACTAGCGGAGAGACCCAGTACTTC
clone_size: many; j_call: TRBJ2-7; d_call: .; v_call: TRBV4-3; cdr3_aa: CASSQARQVSYEQYF; cdr3_nt: TGCGCCAGCAGCCAAGCCAGACAGGTCTCCTACGAGCAGTACTTC
clone_size: .; j_call: TRBJ2-2; d_call: TRBD1; v_call: TRBV27; cdr3_aa: CASSLRTGGLSPGELFF; cdr3_nt: TGTGCCAGCAGTTTACGGACAGGCGGGTTATCCCCCGGGGAGCTGTTTTTT
clone_size: many; j_call: TRBJ2-1; d_call: TRBD2; v_call: TRBV27; cdr3_aa: CASRDYVGGNEQFF; cdr3_nt: TGTGCCAGCAGGGATTACGTGGGAGGGAATGAGCAGTTCTTC
clone_size: many; j_call: TRBJ2-7; d_call: .; v_call: TRBV10-2; cdr3_aa: CASSEFPRNEQYF; cdr3_nt: TGCGCCAGCAGTGAGTTTCCGCGCAACGAGCAGTACTTC
clone_size: many; j_call: TRBJ1-2; d_call: .; v_call: TRBV18; cdr3_aa: CASSPPQRGVVPTF; cdr3_nt: TGTGCCAGCTCCCCCCCCCAACGTGGCGTTGTGCCCACCTTC
clone_size: few; j_call: TRBJ2-7; d_call: .; v_call: TRBV4-2; cdr3_aa: CASSQDMRLYEQYF; cdr3_nt: TGTGCCAGCAGCCAAGATATGCGCTTATACGAGCAGTACTTC
clone_size: many; j_call: TRBJ2-1; d_call: .; v_call: TRBV4-3; cdr3_aa: CASSQDWASSLNEQFF; cdr3_nt: TGCGCCAGCAGCCAAGATTGGGCTAGCTCTTTAAATGAGCAGTTCTTC
clone_size: medium-sized; j_call: TRBJ2-1; d_call: .; v_call: TRBV9; cdr3_aa: CASSVAQGSYNEQFF; cdr3_nt: TGTGCCAGCAGCGTAGCTCAGGGCTCCTACAATGAGCAGTTCTTC
clone_size: many; j_call: TRBJ1-4; d_call: .; v_call: TRBV19; cdr3_aa: CASSIEAARLEKLFF; cdr3_nt: TGTGCCAGTAGTATAGAGGCCGCCAGACTGGAAAAACTGTTTTTT
clone_size: medium-sized; j_call: TRBJ2-3; d_call: .; v_call: TRBV13; cdr3_aa: CASSLTGLADTQYF; cdr3_nt: TGTGCCAGCAGCTTAACGGGTTTGGCAGATACGCAGTATTTT
clone_size: few; j_call: TRBJ2-7; d_call: TRBD2; v_call: TRBV5-6; cdr3_aa: CASSMREIGYEQYF; cdr3_nt: TGTGCCAGCAGCATGCGGGAGATCGGGTACGAGCAGTACTTC
clone_size: .; j_call: TRBJ1-3; d_call: .; v_call: TRBV4-1; cdr3_aa: CASRQGNTIYF; cdr3_nt: TGCGCCAGTCGACAGGGAAACACCATATATTTT
clone_size: many; j_call: TRBJ2-7; d_call: .; v_call: TRBV20-1; cdr3_aa: CSAINGQGSDEQYF; cdr3_nt: TGCAGTGCCATAAATGGGCAGGGCAGCGACGAGCAGTACTTC
clone_size: medium-sized; j_call: TRBJ1-1; d_call: .; v_call: TRBV6-1; cdr3_aa: CASSPPQAFF; cdr3_nt: TGTGCCAGCAGTCCCCCGCAAGCTTTCTTT
clone_size: many; j_call: TRBJ2-3; d_call: .; v_call: TRBV27; cdr3_aa: CASSLSTVTDTQYF; cdr3_nt: TGTGCCAGCAGTTTATCGACAGTAACAGATACGCAGTATTTT
clone_size: many; j_call: TRBJ2-1; d_call: .; v_call: TRBV20-1; cdr3_aa: CSALLADSVNEQFF; cdr3_nt: TGCAGTGCTCTTTTAGCGGATAGCGTCAATGAGCAGTTCTTC
clone_size: medium-sized; j_call: TRBJ2-2; d_call: .; v_call: TRBV6-6; cdr3_aa: CASSSRDRNTGELFF; cdr3_nt: TGTGCCAGCAGCTCCCGGGACCGGAACACCGGGGAGCTGTTTTTT
clone_size: few; j_call: TRBJ1-1; d_call: TRBD1; v_call: TRBV29-1; cdr3_aa: CSVVTGVAETEAFF; cdr3_nt: TGCAGCGTTGTCACAGGGGTAGCGGAAACTGAAGCTTTCTTT
clone_size: many; j_call: TRBJ2-7; d_call: TRBD1; v_call: TRBV11-2; cdr3_aa: CASSRIRQGAFTYEQYF; cdr3_nt: TGTGCCAGCAGCCGCATCAGACAGGGGGCCTTCACCTACGAGCAGTACTTC
clone_size: many; j_call: TRBJ2-4; d_call: .; v_call: TRBV20-1; cdr3_aa: CSVNPGGNIQYF; cdr3_nt: TGCAGTGTTAACCCTGGGGGGAACATTCAGTACTTC
clone_size: many; j_call: TRBJ1-2; d_call: TRBD1; v_call: TRBV29-1; cdr3_aa: CSVGVTGNGYYGYTF; cdr3_nt: TGCAGCGTTGGGGTGACAGGGAACGGGTACTATGGCTACACCTTC
clone_size: .; j_call: TRBJ1-5; d_call: .; v_call: TRBV4-2; cdr3_aa: CASSQVGMTQHF; cdr3_nt: TGTGCCAGCAGCCAAGTTGGGATGACCCAGCATTTT
clone_size: medium-sized; j_call: TRBJ2-1; d_call: TRBD2; v_call: TRBV5-4; cdr3_aa: CASSLGLAGDNEQFF; cdr3_nt: TGTGCCAGCAGCTTGGGGCTAGCGGGAGACAATGAGCAGTTCTTC
clone_size: many; j_call: TRBJ2-5; d_call: TRBD1; v_call: TRBV5-1; cdr3_aa: CASSLGGGADETQYF; cdr3_nt: TGCGCCAGCAGCTTGGGAGGGGGCGCGGATGAGACCCAGTACTTC
clone_size: many; j_call: TRBJ1-1; d_call: .; v_call: TRBV5-5; cdr3_aa: CASSLYPSGNTEAFF; cdr3_nt: TGTGCCAGCAGCTTGTATCCAAGTGGAAACACTGAAGCTTTCTTT
clone_size: medium-sized; j_call: TRBJ1-3; d_call: TRBD1; v_call: TRBV7-2; cdr3_aa: CASSLQGALSSGNTIYF; cdr3_nt: TGTGCCAGCAGCTTGCAGGGGGCGTTATCCTCTGGAAACACCATATATTTT
clone_size: many; j_call: TRBJ2-7; d_call: .; v_call: TRBV2; cdr3_aa: CASTVSGREQYF; cdr3_nt: TGTGCCAGCACCGTATCGGGGCGCGAGCAGTACTTC
clone_size: many; j_call: TRBJ2-5; d_call: .; v_call: TRBV4-2; cdr3_aa: CASTPRLGPETQYF; cdr3_nt: TGTGCCAGCACCCCAAGATTGGGTCCAGAGACCCAGTACTTC
clone_size: many; j_call: TRBJ2-7; d_call: .; v_call: TRBV6-2/TRBV6-3; cdr3_aa: CASSQVPAYEQYF; cdr3_nt: TGTGCCAGCAGTCAAGTCCCCGCCTACGAGCAGTACTTC
clone_size: many; j_call: TRBJ2-5; d_call: .; v_call: TRBV11-2; cdr3_aa: CASSSQGTQTMPTETQYF; cdr3_nt: TGTGCCAGCAGCTCCCAAGGGACTCAAACAATGCCCACAGAGACCCAGTACTTC
clone_size: many; j_call: TRBJ1-2; d_call: .; v_call: TRBV7-2; cdr3_aa: CASSLVGGSDYGYTF; cdr3_nt: TGTGCCAGCAGCTTAGTGGGAGGGTCTGACTATGGCTACACCTTC
clone_size: .; j_call: TRBJ2-3; d_call: TRBD1; v_call: TRBV5-6; cdr3_aa: CASSLPQTGGNTDTQYF; cdr3_nt: TGTGCCAGCAGCTTGCCCCAGACAGGGGGAAACACAGATACGCAGTATTTT
clone_size: medium-sized; j_call: TRBJ2-7; d_call: TRBD2; v_call: TRBV7-2; cdr3_aa: CASSPSGTTSYEQYF; cdr3_nt: TGTGCCAGCAGTCCTAGCGGGACTACGTCCTACGAGCAGTACTTC
clone_size: many; j_call: TRBJ2-1; d_call: .; v_call: TRBV4-3; cdr3_aa: CASSQDSGEDNEQFF; cdr3_nt: TGCGCCAGCAGCCAAGACAGCGGAGAGGACAATGAGCAGTTCTTC
clone_size: many; j_call: TRBJ2-7; d_call: TRBD1; v_call: TRBV5-6; cdr3_aa: CASSLAGTGAREQYF; cdr3_nt: TGTGCCAGCAGCTTGGCCGGGACAGGGGCGCGGGAGCAGTACTTC
clone_size: many; j_call: TRBJ2-3; d_call: TRBD2; v_call: TRBV20-1; cdr3_aa: CSARLAGGDTQYF; cdr3_nt: TGCAGTGCCAGACTAGCGGGAGGCGATACGCAGTATTTT
clone_size: many; j_call: TRBJ2-7; d_call: .; v_call: TRBV18; cdr3_aa: CASSPWEGAYEQYF; cdr3_nt: TGTGCCAGCTCACCATGGGAGGGGGCATACGAGCAGTACTTC
clone_size: .; j_call: TRBJ1-2; d_call: .; v_call: TRBV7-2; cdr3_aa: CASSLGQGNYGYTF; cdr3_nt: TGTGCCAGCAGCTTAGGGCAGGGTAACTATGGCTACACCTTC